This TCR beta chain was found in a study of vaccination and CD4 T cells after COVID-19. The study, taken as a whole, reports: Convalescent patients' clones that were vaccine-specific were spike mono-reactive in 304 of 307 cases.

Germline V gene lookup returns CDR1 SGHTA and CDR2 FQGNSA. After removal of 5 bases from V and 6 bases from J, the junction contained 9 bases not matched to a gene. The CDR3 loop spans 14 amino acids. Oncomine TCR Beta short-read sequencing was applied to DNA from cultured CD4+ T cells. Each CDR3 protein is one row after TCRdb ran MiXCR on the PCR reads. This table has 13,000 to 15,000 distinct CDR3 sequences, approximately 55% appearing once. Treatment meaning: roughly 11-day PBMC culture with coronavirus spike peptide pools or control peptides (ViraFEST assay). The authors swapped half the medium for fresh IL-2 medium on days 3 and 7. CD4+ T cells were isolated by negative selection after more than 8 days of culture. In its sample, this clonotype was seen a few times. Its antigen is unknown.

The specimen was CD4+ T cells from blood, cultured in vitro, collected before SARS-CoV-2 vaccination. This TCR derives from a human donor who had recovered from COVID-19. The V gene is TRBV7-2, the J gene TRBJ1-2, with 7 bases lining up with TRBD1. The CDR3 spells CASSLGGGGHGYTF. CDR3 coding DNA: TGTGCCAGCAGCCTCGGAGGGGGCGGGCATGGCTACACCTTC.